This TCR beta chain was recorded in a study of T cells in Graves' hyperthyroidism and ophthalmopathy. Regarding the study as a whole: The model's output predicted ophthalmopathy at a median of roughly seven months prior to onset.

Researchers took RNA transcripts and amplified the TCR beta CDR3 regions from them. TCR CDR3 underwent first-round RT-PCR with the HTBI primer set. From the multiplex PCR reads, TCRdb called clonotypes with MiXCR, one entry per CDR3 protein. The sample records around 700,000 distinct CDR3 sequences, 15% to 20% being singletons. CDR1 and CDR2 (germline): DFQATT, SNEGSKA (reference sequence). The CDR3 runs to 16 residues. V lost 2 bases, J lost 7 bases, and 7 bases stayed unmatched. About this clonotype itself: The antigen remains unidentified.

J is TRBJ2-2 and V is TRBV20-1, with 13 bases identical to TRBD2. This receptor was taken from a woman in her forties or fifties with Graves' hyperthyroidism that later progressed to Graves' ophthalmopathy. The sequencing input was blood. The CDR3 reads CSARTTGLAGYGELFF. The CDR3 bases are TGCAGTGCTAGAACTACGGGACTAGCGGGGTACGGGGAGCTGTTTTTT.